This TCR beta chain was observed in a study of beta chain features in type 1 diabetes. Overall study context: Patients looked much like healthy donors when it came to age, gender and cell yields. Whole-study findings and limits: Type 1 diabetes patients had moderately but significantly shorter TCRB CDR3s in all four CD4+ subsets. VDJ junctions from patients with type 1 diabetes contained fewer insertions and more deletions.

Reverse transcription of all isolated RNA meant that expressed TCRB transcripts were sequenced. The protocol was immunoSEQ multiplex PCR, while the TCRdb copy is restricted to in-frame clones and leaves out a portion. The sample records about 230,000 clones, approximately 16% being singletons. Central memory, naive, regulatory and stem cell-like memory CD4+ cells were sorted by CD45RO/CCR7/CD25/CD127/CD95/CD27. For this clone: The antigen remains unidentified. Other DNA sequences of this sample code for an identical CDR3.

Per germline, CDR1 MDHEN and CDR2 SYDVKM. V lost 6 bases and J 0 bases, leaving 3 bases between the germline ends. The CDR3 is 12 residues long. The receptor was isolated from a man aged 30 to 39 with type 1 diabetes. Sequences were obtained from naive CD4+ T cells from blood. The chain links TRBV28 to TRBJ2-1; D remains unclear. The CDR3 spells CASRSSYNEQFF. The CDR3 DNA sequence: TGTGCCAGCAGGAGCTCCTACAATGAGCAGTTCTTC.